The rows below give T cell receptor beta chains drawn from one sample of a study of blood T cells in healthy people across ages. TCRdb analysed the 5' RACE reads with MiXCR anew, one entry per CDR3 protein. The sample carries roughly 800,000 distinct CDR3 sequences, more than 25% recorded once. Separately, the same data were catalogued under a study of T cells of mothers and their children.

The sequenced sample was blood. These receptors were taken from a boy aged 5 to 17 in good health. Both conserved end residues are part of each CDR3. A D gene is named only where the DNA matches it firmly. The size of a clone is reported for some rows only, either as once, few or many, or as a class for expanded clones.

TRBD1,TRBJ2-6,many,TRBV4-1,CASSQDRGQPSSGANVLTF,TGCGCCAGCAGCCAAGATCGGGGACAGCCGAGCTCTGGGGCCAACGTCCTGACTTTC
-,TRBJ2-3,-,TRBV29-1,CSTGKTDTQYF,TGCAGCACCGGAAAAACAGATACGCAGTATTTT
TRBD1,TRBJ2-1,few,TRBV5-1,CASSLGSRDRLAQFF,TGCGCCAGCAGCCTTGGGTCCCGGGACAGGCTCGCGCAGTTCTTC
-,TRBJ2-2,once,TRBV11-2,CASSSIQGNYYTGELFF,TGTGCCAGCAGCTCGATACAGGGAAATTATTACACCGGGGAGCTGTTTTTT
TRBD1,TRBJ2-5,few,TRBV12-3/TRBV12-4,CASSPGTGNGETQYF,TGTGCCAGCAGTCCCGGGACAGGGAACGGAGAGACCCAGTACTTC
-,TRBJ2-2,-,TRBV7-8,CDSSTMRLGWSGELFF,TGTGACAGCAGCACAATGAGGTTGGGGTGGTCCGGGGAGCTGTTTTTT
-,TRBJ2-5,few,TRBV19,CATQGGPETQYF,TGTGCCACTCAGGGGGGGCCTGAGACCCAGTACTTC
TRBD1,TRBJ2-2,few,TRBV14,CASSRTGGRTGELFF,TGTGCCAGCAGCCGGACAGGGGGCAGAACCGGGGAGCTGTTTTTT
-,TRBJ2-1,-,TRBV29-1,CSGVESYNEQFF,TGCAGCGGTGTGGAGTCTTACAATGAGCAGTTCTTC
-,TRBJ2-7,few,TRBV5-5,CASSMSGDLRGEQYF,TGTGCCAGCAGCATGTCCGGGGACCTCCGAGGAGAGCAGTACTTC
-,TRBJ1-2,-,TRBV7-9,CASSLGAGEYGYTF,TGTGCCAGCAGCTTAGGTGCAGGGGAATATGGCTACACCTTC
TRBD2,TRBJ2-2,-,TRBV12-3/TRBV12-4,CASSFGGGRYTGELFF,TGTGCCAGCAGTTTCGGCGGGGGAAGATACACCGGGGAGCTGTTTTTT
-,TRBJ2-3,few,TRBV15,CATGRGSTDTQYF,TGTGCCACCGGACGGGGGAGCACAGATACGCAGTATTTT
-,TRBJ1-1,many,TRBV29-1,CSVVPFAGPVTEAFF,TGCAGCGTGGTCCCCTTTGCGGGGCCCGTGACTGAAGCTTTCTTT
TRBD2,TRBJ2-7,once,TRBV7-9,CASSFGGTSEQYF,TGTGCCAGCAGCTTCGGCGGGACTAGCGAGCAGTACTTC
-,TRBJ2-1,few,TRBV19,CASSMLGAHEQFF,TGTGCCAGTAGTATGCTAGGGGCCCATGAGCAGTTCTTC
-,TRBJ1-1,once,TRBV6-2/TRBV6-3,CASSLVGGEAFF,TGTGCCAGCAGTTTGGTCGGAGGGGAAGCTTTCTTT
-,TRBJ1-2,-,TRBV7-9,CASSLTGTGYGYTF,TGTGCCAGCAGCCTTACAGGGACCGGCTATGGCTACACCTTC
-,TRBJ2-3,-,TRBV6-5,CASSTDAYTQYF,TGTGCCAGCAGTACCGACGCTTATACGCAGTATTTT
-,TRBJ1-5,-,TRBV20-1,CSASTGSYSNQPQHF,TGCAGTGCTTCAACAGGGTCTTATAGCAATCAGCCCCAGCATTTT
-,TRBJ1-1,-,TRBV13,CASSLLGVSEAEAFF,TGTGCCAGCAGCTTACTTGGTGTTTCAGAGGCTGAAGCTTTCTTT
-,TRBJ2-1,-,TRBV20-1,CSARGQLDEQFF,TGCAGTGCTAGGGGCCAACTGGATGAGCAGTTCTTC
-,TRBJ1-1,-,TRBV5-5,CASRPQGNEAFF,TGTGCCAGCAGGCCTCAGGGTAATGAAGCTTTCTTT
-,TRBJ2-1,few,TRBV7-6,CASDDGSSYNEQFF,TGTGCCAGCGATGACGGCAGCTCCTACAATGAGCAGTTCTTC
TRBD1,TRBJ2-4,few,TRBV7-9,CASSWDSLAKNIQYF,TGTGCCAGCAGCTGGGACAGTTTGGCCAAAAACATTCAGTACTTC
TRBD2,TRBJ2-5,-,TRBV6-5,CASSWTSPQETQYF,TGTGCCAGCTCCTGGACTAGCCCCCAGGAGACCCAGTACTTC
-,TRBJ2-1,-,TRBV7-3,CASSFRDGSYNEQFF,TGTGCCAGCAGCTTCCGGGACGGTTCTTACAATGAGCAGTTCTTC
TRBD1,TRBJ2-4,-,TRBV2,CASSLDRDSTLAKNIQYF,TGTGCCAGCAGTCTAGATCGGGACAGCACCCTAGCCAAAAACATTCAGTACTTC
-,TRBJ2-6,-,TRBV28,CASSLWDVNLDRSGANVLTF,TGTGCCAGCAGTTTGTGGGACGTCAATCTCGATCGTTCTGGGGCCAACGTCCTGACTTTC